The 10 T cell receptor beta chains presented below share a single source sample, sequenced in a study of OX40 agonist ivuxolimab in advanced cancers. Sequencing was performed with immunoSEQ multiplex PCR; in TCRdb, only in-frame clones are kept and a portion is missing. The table records tens of thousands of clones, about 85% of them present only once. The source was CD4+ or CD8+ T cells sorted from blood, collected in a trial of the OX40 agonist ivuxolimab. These TCRs come from an adult with an advanced solid tumor such as melanoma, head and neck, liver or kidney cancer.

This clone was detected only a few times. The chain couples TRBV4-1 to TRBJ1-5; TRBD1 aligns across 9 bases. CDR1 MGHRA and CDR2 YSYEKL come from the germline V gene. After removal of 4 bases from V and 5 bases from J, the junction contained 9 bases not matched to a gene. There are 16 residues in the CDR3. CDR3 nucleotides: TGCGCCAGCAGCCTAGAACCGGGACAGGGTTATCAGCCCCAGCATTTT. Translated, it gives CASSLEPGQGYQPQHF.

CDR3 amino acids: CASSQLGTANTGELFF. The CDR3 DNA follows: TGTGCCAGCAGCCAGCTGGGGACAGCGAACACCGGGGAGCTGTTTTTT. The gene calls are TRBV9 and TRBJ2-2, with 7 bases aligning to TRBD1. V shed 4 bases, J shed 0 bases, and the junction held 6 bases outside the gene matches. This CDR3 contains 16 residues. Germline V gene sequence: CDR1 SGDLS, CDR2 YYNGEE.

In this sample, this clone turned up once. The CDR3 coding sequence is TGTGCCAGCAGTTACTCGATGAGGGCTGAAGCTTTCTTT. This gives the protein CASSYSMRAEAFF. The chain combines TRBV6-5 with TRBJ1-1, with D hard to call. CDR1 is MNHEY, CDR2 SVGAGI, per germline. Trimming left V 0 bases short and J 6 bases short, with 8 bases between. The CDR3 is 13 amino acids.

The chain combines TRBV11-2 with TRBJ2-7; TRBD2 is a possible D gene (7 bases). Germline loops: CDR1 SGHAT, CDR2 FQNNGV. This CDR3 region has 12 residues. The V gene lost 3 bases and the J gene lost 6 bases, with 9 bases spanning the gap. The CDR3 loop reads CASSLGGGEQYF. CDR3 coding DNA: TGTGCCAGCAGCTTGGGAGGGGGCGAGCAGTACTTC.

This clone occurred once. CDR3 bases: TGTGCCAGCAGGACGGGACTCGATAACTACAATGAGCAGTTCTTC. Translated, it gives CASRTGLDNYNEQFF. This chain links TRBV27 with TRBJ2-1; the D gene is possibly TRBD2 (6 bases). The CDR3 is 15 amino acids. The V end was cut by 6 bases, the J end by 3 bases, with 15 bases between. Germline values: CDR1 MNHEY, CDR2 SMNVEV (reference sequence).

The V gene is TRBV27, the J gene TRBJ2-4; TRBD2 matches 8 bases. This CDR3 comprises 13 residues. Germline lookup yields CDR1 MNHEY and CDR2 SMNVEV (reference sequence). The J segment lost 4 bases and the V segment lost 10 bases, leaving 6 bases of the junction unmatched. CDR3 sequence: CATSAGVKNIQYF. The CDR3 DNA follows: TGTGCCACCTCAGCGGGGGTGAAAAACATTCAGTACTTC.

The rearrangement links TRBV10-3 to TRBJ2-1; 9 bases are shared with TRBD1. This CDR3 is built from 17 residues. The germline V gene has CDR1 ENHRY and CDR2 SYGVKD. The V segment lost 2 bases and the J segment 4 bases; nucleotides outside the gene matches: 9. CDR3 sequence (DNA): TGTGCCATCAGTGAGCCCTCAGGACAGGGGCTATACAATGAGCAGTTCTTC. Protein sequence: CAISEPSGQGLYNEQFF.

V and J are TRBV19 and TRBJ1-6, with unresolved D. Trimming cost V 6 bases and J 0 bases, with 9 bases left between them. The CDR3 consists of 15 residues. The germline gives CDR1 LNHDA, CDR2 SQIVND (reference sequence). The DNA of the CDR3 is TGTGCCAGTAGACTAAGGAGCTCCTATAATTCACCCCTCCACTTT. It encodes CASRLRSSYNSPLHF.

The V and J genes are TRBV29-1 and TRBJ1-1, with D possibly TRBD1 on 5 matching bases. V was trimmed by 6 bases and J by 6 bases, leaving 11 bases between them. This CDR3 is 11 amino acids long. Germline lookup yields CDR1 SQVTM and CDR2 ANQGSEA. The CDR3 DNA is TGCAGCGTCTTCCTGGGACCTGAAGCTTTCTTT. As protein: CSVFLGPEAFF.

Only a few counts were recorded for this clone. The chain recombines TRBV7-2 with TRBJ2-3; D not resolved. CDR3 length: 18 amino acids. V was clipped by 5 bases and J by 0 bases, with 21 bases between them. The V gene's germline CDR1 is SGHTA and CDR2 FQGNSA. CDR3 protein: CASSHTVLRFASTDTQYF. Written as DNA, the CDR3 is TGTGCCAGCAGCCATACCGTACTTCGTTTCGCTAGCACAGATACGCAGTATTTT.